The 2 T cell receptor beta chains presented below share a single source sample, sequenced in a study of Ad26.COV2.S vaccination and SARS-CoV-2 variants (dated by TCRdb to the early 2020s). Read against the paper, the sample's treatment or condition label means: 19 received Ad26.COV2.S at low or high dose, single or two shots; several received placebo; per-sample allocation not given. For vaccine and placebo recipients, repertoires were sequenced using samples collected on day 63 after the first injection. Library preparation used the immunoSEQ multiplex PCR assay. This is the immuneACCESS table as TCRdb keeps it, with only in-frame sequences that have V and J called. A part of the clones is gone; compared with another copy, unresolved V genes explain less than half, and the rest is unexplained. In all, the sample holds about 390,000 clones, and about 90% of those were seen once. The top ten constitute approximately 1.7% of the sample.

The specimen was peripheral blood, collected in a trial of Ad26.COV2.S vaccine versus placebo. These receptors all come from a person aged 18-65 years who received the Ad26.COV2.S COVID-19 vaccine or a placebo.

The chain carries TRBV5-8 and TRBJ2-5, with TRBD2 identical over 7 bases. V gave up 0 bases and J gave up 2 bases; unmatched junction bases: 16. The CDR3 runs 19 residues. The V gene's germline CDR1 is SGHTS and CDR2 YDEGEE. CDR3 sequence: CASSLGGWERGLGQETQYF. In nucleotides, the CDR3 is TGTGCCAGCAGCTTGGGAGGATGGGAGCGGGGCCTGGGGCAAGAGACCCAGTACTTC.

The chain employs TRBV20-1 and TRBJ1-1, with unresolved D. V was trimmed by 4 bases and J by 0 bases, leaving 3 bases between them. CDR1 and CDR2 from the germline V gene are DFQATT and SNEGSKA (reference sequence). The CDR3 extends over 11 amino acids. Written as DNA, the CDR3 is TGCAGTGCTACGGTGAACACTGAAGCTTTCTTT. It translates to CSATVNTEAFF.